This record covers a single T cell receptor beta chain. No antigen is known for it. This sample was included in a study of CD8 T cells in Susac syndrome. Study details: Among the sequenced Susac syndrome patients, roughly 6 had active disease while about eight were in remission. Whole-study findings and limits: In total CD8+ repertoires, roughly 16 Susac-specific public clones were found, and CD8+ TEMRA repertoires had five.

The CDR3 loop spans 15 amino acids. V trimming: 6 bases; J trimming: 4 bases; junction bases outside the gene matches: 8. From germline, CDR1 is KGHDR and CDR2 SFDVKD. RNA amounts of about 0.45 to 1 ug underwent reverse transcription with random hexamers. An immunoSEQ multiplex PCR amplified TCR beta CDR3 over 54 Vbeta and 13 Jbeta. MiXCR, applied by TCRdb to the immunoSEQ multiplex PCR reads, yields one record per CDR3 protein. Altogether roughly 150,000 distinct CDR3 sequences are present, more than 85% being singletons, with the ten largest covering under 0.2%. The sample taken for sequencing was CD8+ T cells from PBMCs. This sequence joins TRBV24-1 and TRBJ2-5; 9 positions agree with TRBD2. This TCR derives from a human donor with Susac syndrome. CDR3 coding DNA: TGTGCCACCAGTTCTGTAGCGGGAGTCGGAGAGACCCAGTACTTC. This translates into CATSSVAGVGETQYF.